This T cell receptor (beta chain) was sequenced in a study of identical twins. Broader study findings: There were fewer insertions in abundant cord blood beta clonotypes, but memory repertoires showed no such pattern.

Points on this clonotype: Its antigen remains unidentified.

The cDNA had a unique molecular identifier and a template-switch universal primer site. TCRdb re-called the 5' RACE reads with MiXCR, one entry per CDR3 protein. The data show approximately 500,000 distinct CDR3 sequences, 15% seen once. The same sample was also used in a study of yellow fever vaccine responses in identical twins.

Sequenced material: CD4+ T cells sorted from blood. The clonotype was recovered from a woman aged 18-30 years in good health.

CDR3 bases: TGTGCCAGCAGCTACTCCGGGACGGGTAACACTGAAGCTTTCTTT. It yields the protein CASSYSGTGNTEAFF. The chain uses TRBV7-6 and TRBJ1-1, with D perhaps matching TRBD1 (5 bases). Germline V gene lookup returns CDR1 SGHVS and CDR2 FNYEAQ. This CDR3 is built from 15 residues. Deletions cut 4 bases from V and 2 bases from J, with 14 bases between.